Below, 23 T cell receptor beta chains from the same sample are listed, as sequenced in a study of breast tumors, draining lymph nodes, adjacent tissues. TCRdb processed the multiplex PCR reads anew with MiXCR; each CDR3 protein has one entry. The sample contains fewer than 250,000 distinct CDR3 sequences, around 32% of which appear only once. Axillary draining lymph nodes of breast cancer patients supplied the node samples. The sample comprised axillary lymph node tissue. The receptors come from a female donor with breast cancer. Some clones in this sample may be carry-over from other donors' samples.

This clonotype was found once. V and J are TRBV25-1 and TRBJ1-5; D ambiguous. The CDR3 has 18 amino acids. Germline loops: CDR1 MGHDK, CDR2 SYGVNS. V was pared by 4 bases and J by 3 bases, with 22 bases between. The CDR3 sequence: CASSAREHGFMVNQPQHF. As DNA, the CDR3 is TGTGCCAGCAGTGCTAGAGAACACGGGTTTATGGTCAATCAGCCCCAGCATTTT.

This clonotype was seen ten or more times. The chain joins TRBV5-1 to TRBJ1-4; maybe TRBD1 (6 bases). Trimming took off 3 bases at V and 8 bases at J, with 14 bases between the two ends. The CDR3 has 14 amino acids. CDR1 SGHRS and CDR2 YFSETQ come from the germline V gene. CDR3 sequence: CASSWRGTQEKLFF. The CDR3 DNA follows: TGCGCCAGCAGCTGGAGGGGGACACAAGAAAAACTGTTTTTT.

This clonotype was found many times. CDR3 sequence reads: CASSHLRDRVGNQPQHF. The CDR3 nucleotides are TGTGCCAGCAGCCACCTCCGGGACAGGGTAGGCAATCAGCCCCAGCATTTT. The chain is built from TRBV3-2 and TRBJ1-5; the table's D call of TRBD1 was not tested on the DNA. TRBV3-2 is a documented pseudogene. There are 17 residues in the CDR3.

This clonotype was detected ten times or more. The gene calls are TRBV7-2 and TRBJ1-6; D not certain. Trimming shortened V by 3 bases and J by 8 bases, and 8 bases separated the two germline ends. Germline-derived CDR1 and CDR2 are SGHTA and FQGNSA. The CDR3 runs to 13 residues. The CDR3, as DNA: TGTGCCAGCAGCTTGTCCGCTTATTCACCCCTCCACTTT. This sequence encodes CASSLSAYSPLHF. Complete variable domain (other parts from reference TRBV7-2 and TRBJ1-6): GAGVSQSPSNKVTEKGKDVELRCDPISGHTALYWYRQSLGQGLEFLIYFQGNSAPDKSGLPSDRFSAERTGGSVSTLTIQRTQQEDSAVYLCASSLSAYSPLHFGNGTRLTVT.

This clonotype was detected many times. The rearrangement uses TRBV7-9 and TRBJ2-2, with TRBD2 matching over 11 bases. Germline assignment: CDR1 SEHNR and CDR2 FQNEAQ (reference sequence). The CDR3 sequence is 16 residues long. V was clipped by 3 bases and J by 4 bases; unmatched bases: 4. Here the CDR3 reads CASSFLAGGGTGELFF. CDR3 sequence (DNA): TGTGCCAGCAGCTTCCTAGCGGGAGGAGGCACCGGGGAGCTGTTTTTT. The whole variable domain, remainder taken from reference TRBV7-9 and TRBJ2-2, is DTGVSQNPRHKITKRGQNVTFRCDPISEHNRLYWYRQTLGQGPEFLTYFQNEAQLEKSRLLSDRFSAERPKGSFSTLEIQRTEQGDSAMYLCASSFLAGGGTGELFFGEGSRLTVL.

This clonotype was seen only a few times. The chain joins TRBV6-6 to TRBJ1-1; D is unclear. The germline V gene has CDR1 MNHNY and CDR2 SVGAGI (reference sequence). V was shortened by 6 bases and J by 8 bases, with 10 bases between the two germline ends. There are 11 residues in the CDR3. CDR3 region: CASRHTSEAFF. Here the CDR3 DNA reads TGTGCCAGCAGGCATACATCGGAAGCTTTCTTT.

The table lists this clonotype with many counts. The gene calls are TRBV18 and TRBJ1-6; the D is unclear. This CDR3 is built from 14 residues. Germline assignment: CDR1 KGHSH and CDR2 LQKENI. Trimming left V 6 bases short and J 6 bases short, with 12 bases between. The CDR3 DNA reads TGTGCCAGCTCGCCCACCCCGTCTAATTCACCCCTCCACTTT. Translation gives CASSPTPSNSPLHF.

This clonotype was found many times. A much bigger clone sits one base away, suggesting this may be a read error. The gene calls are TRBV9 and TRBJ1-6; D is ambiguous. Germline V CDR1 and CDR2: SGDLS, YYNGEE. CDR3 length: 15 amino acids. This CDR3 is CASSVGPTRNSPPHF. CDR3 DNA: TGTGCCAGCAGCGTAGGACCGACGAGAAATTCACCCCCCCACTTT.

The genes are TRBV9 and TRBJ1-2, with D uncertain. Germline V gene sequence: CDR1 SGDLS, CDR2 YYNGEE. The V and J ends lost 0 bases and 4 bases respectively, with 7 bases between them. This CDR3 region has 13 residues. CDR3 protein: CASSVGPAYGYTF. CDR3 coding DNA: TGTGCCAGCAGCGTAGGTCCAGCCTATGGCTACACCTTC.

This sequence joins TRBV2 and TRBJ2-2; 14 nucleotides match TRBD2. This CDR3 is 19 amino acids long. From germline, CDR1 is SNHLY and CDR2 FYNNEI. Trimming at V came to 4 bases and at J to 1 base, leaving 8 bases not matched to a gene. CDR3 in DNA: TGTGCCAGCAGTGGAGGTATAGGGACTAGCGGGAGGAACACCGGGGAGCTGTTTTTT. Translated, it gives CASSGGIGTSGRNTGELFF. Combining the CDR3 with reference TRBV2 and TRBJ2-2 gives the whole variable domain EPEVTQTPSHQVTQMGQEVILRCVPISNHLYFYWYRQILGQKVEFLVSFYNNEISEKSEIFDDQFSVERPDGSNFTLKIRSTKLEDSAMYFCASSGGIGTSGRNTGELFFGEGSRLTVL.

This clonotype appeared many times. V usage is TRBV20-1 and J usage is TRBJ2-7; TRBD2 aligns across 14 bases. J lost 4 bases, V lost 6 bases, and 8 bases had no gene match. This CDR3 region has 15 residues. The germline CDR1 and CDR2 sequences are DFQATT and SNEGSKA (reference sequence). CDR3 nucleotide sequence: TGCAGTGCCCCTGGACTAGCGGGAGGAGGGTACGAGCAGTACTTC. The encoded protein is CSAPGLAGGGYEQYF.

This clonotype was picked up many times. The chain couples TRBV9 to TRBJ2-7, with 12 positions matching TRBD1. The CDR3 spans 16 residues. Looked up from germline, CDR1 is SGDLS and CDR2 is YYNGEE. Unmatched junction bases numbered 4, after V lost 0 bases and J lost 3 bases. For the CDR3, the DNA is TGTGCCAGCAGCGTAGCTGGGACAGGGGGCTTCTACGAGCAGTACTTC. As protein: CASSVAGTGGFYEQYF.

This clonotype was observed many times. The J gene is TRBJ2-3, the V gene TRBV27; D possibly corresponds to TRBD2 (6 bases). CDR1 MNHEY and CDR2 SMNVEV come from the germline V gene (reference sequence). This CDR3 is 16 amino acids long. The V gene lost 3 bases and the J gene lost 2 bases, with 15 bases spanning the gap. The CDR3 sequence: CASSFLGGEDTDTQYF. CDR3 nucleotides: TGTGCCAGCAGTTTCCTCGGGGGAGAGGACACAGATACGCAGTATTTT.

This clonotype was seen at least ten times. This chain joins TRBV11-2 and TRBJ2-3; 9 bases align to TRBD1. Per the germline V gene, CDR1 is SGHAT and CDR2 is FQNNGV. The junction had 8 bases not matched to a gene; V was cut back by 5 bases and J by 14 bases. The length of the CDR3 is 12 residues. The CDR3 coding sequence is TGTGCCAGCAGCCGGGACAGGGAAAGAGGGTATTTT. Amino acids: CASSRDRERGYF.

This clonotype was recorded only once. The rearrangement links TRBV29-1 to TRBJ2-7; 8 bases map to TRBD2. Per germline, CDR1 SQVTM and CDR2 ANQGSEA. The CDR3 runs to 16 residues. V lost 3 bases, J lost 11 bases, and 21 bases stayed unmatched. This CDR3 is CSVELSGEARTSSKYF. For the CDR3, the DNA is TGCAGCGTTGAGCTTAGCGGGGAGGCCAGGACCTCGAGCAAGTACTTC.

This clonotype has a single count. A much larger clone differs from this one at a single base, so this may be a read error. This chain joins TRBV5-1 and TRBJ2-5; possible D gene TRBD1, 6 bases. Trimming shortened V by 4 bases and J by 2 bases, and 12 bases separated the two germline ends. The CDR3 has 14 amino acids. Germline values: CDR1 SGHRS, CDR2 YFSETQ. The CDR3: CASSPRTAQETQYF. The DNA of the CDR3 is TGCGCCAGCAGCCCACGGACAGCGCAAGAGACCCAGTACTTC. Looking up the rest from reference TRBV5-1 and TRBJ2-5 gives the full variable domain: KAGVTQTPRYLIKTRGQQVTLSCSPISGHRSVSWYQQTPGQGLQFLFEYFSETQRNKGNFPGRFSGRQFSNSRSEMNVSTLELGDSALYLCASSPRTAQETQYFGPGTRLLVL.

This chain joins TRBV11-3 and TRBJ1-2, with a possible D match to TRBD1 (5 bases). Germline CDR1 and CDR2: SGHNT and YENEEA. Trimming removed 5 bases from V and 4 bases from J, with 20 bases in between. The CDR3 extends over 16 amino acids. DNA for the CDR3: TGTGCCAGCAGCCCCCGGACTAGCGGGAGGGGCTATGGCTACACCTTC. This encodes CASSPRTSGRGYGYTF.

The rearrangement links TRBV19 to TRBJ2-2; 10 nucleotides align to TRBD2. The CDR3 runs 14 residues. Germline CDR1 LNHDA, CDR2 SQIVND (reference sequence). V gave up 5 bases and J gave up 5 bases; unmatched junction bases: 2. The CDR3 nucleotides are TGTGCCAGTAGTGAGACTAGCGGGACCGGGGAGCTGTTTTTT. Its protein is CASSETSGTGELFF.

Notes on this clonotype: No conserved phenylalanine or tryptophan ends this CDR3, so it is likely a read error. The chain has TRBV7-9 and TRBJ2-1, with D perhaps TRBD2 (5 bases). CDR1 and CDR2 from the germline V gene are SEHNR and FQNEAQ (reference sequence). This CDR3 comprises 11 residues. The CDR3 region has the DNA TGTGCCAGCGGCTTGGGAGTTTTTCAGTTCATC. The encoded protein is CASGLGVFQFI.

This clonotype was counted many times. This chain uses TRBV5-1 with TRBJ1-2; D may be TRBD1 (6 bases). This CDR3 comprises 15 residues. CDR1 is SGHRS and CDR2 is YFSETQ in the germline V gene. V gave up 0 bases and J gave up 4 bases, with 13 bases separating them. The CDR3 loop reads CASSLDRESGYGYTF. CDR3 coding DNA: TGCGCCAGCAGCTTGGACAGGGAATCGGGCTATGGCTACACCTTC.

This clonotype was seen repeatedly, ten times or more. The V call is TRBV19, the J call TRBJ2-3, with D perhaps matching TRBD2 (7 bases). The ends were cut back, 5 bases at V and 6 bases at J, with 21 bases in the middle. Germline CDR1 and CDR2: LNHDA and SQIVND (reference sequence). This CDR3 has 16 amino acids. CDR3 amino acids: CASSLRGQYKSDTQYF. CDR3 in DNA: TGTGCCAGTAGTTTGCGGGGGCAGTACAAATCCGATACGCAGTATTTT.

V and J are TRBV6-1 and TRBJ1-5, with 7 bases aligning to TRBD1. The CDR3 loop spans 18 amino acids. In germline, CDR1 is MNHNS, CDR2 SASEGT. The junction had 18 bases not matched to a gene; V was cut back by 5 bases and J by 5 bases. This chain's CDR3 is CASSQIPTGGQIHQPQHF. The CDR3 DNA is TGTGCCAGCAGTCAAATTCCTACGGGGGGACAGATCCATCAGCCCCAGCATTTT.

This clonotype appeared many times. The gene calls are TRBV6-1 and TRBJ1-6, with TRBD1 matching 7 bases. V shed 0 bases and J 10 bases; nucleotides not matched to a gene: 6. Germline CDR1 MNHNS, CDR2 SASEGT. CDR3 size: 15 residues. The CDR3 region is CASSEAQGRGSPLHF. CDR3 in DNA: TGTGCCAGCAGTGAAGCACAGGGGAGGGGGTCACCCCTCCACTTT.